This TCR beta chain is from a study of Graves' ophthalmopathy and Graves' hyperthyroidism. TCR beta CDR3 regions were amplified from RNA transcripts. The first-round RT-PCR employed HTBI primers together with the Qiagen OneStep RT-PCR kit. A multiplex PCR was then performed as the second round. TCRdb re-analysed the multiplex PCR reads in MiXCR, keeping a single row per CDR3 protein. The top ten clones hold more than 3% of a sample with around 600,000 distinct CDR3 sequences, roughly 41% of them seen once. The length of the CDR3 is 14 residues. V was shortened by 5 bases and J by 6 bases, with 17 bases between the two germline ends. Germline V CDR1 and CDR2: SGHNT, YYREEE (reference sequence).

Sequenced sample: peripheral blood. This TCR came from an adult man with Graves' ophthalmopathy. This chain uses TRBV5-4 with TRBJ1-1; TRBD1 might be the D (5 bases). For the CDR3, the DNA is TGTGCCAGCAGTGAGCAAAGCGGGGCCGCTGAAGCTTTCTTT. This gives the protein CASSEQSGAAEAFF.